One and the same sample provided the 27 T cell receptor beta chains below, sequenced in a study of blood T cell repertoires in COVID-19 (TCRdb year 2020). The library relied on the immunoSEQ multiplex PCR assay. The table comes from immuneACCESS by way of TCRdb, which keeps in-frame sequences with V and J called. Part of the clones is missing from these tables; in studies checked, under half for an unresolved V gene and the rest for unknown reasons. The sample profile shows roughly 190,000 clones; about 93% of them were found once. 0.53% of the sample lies in the top ten. Sequencing was performed on peripheral blood. These receptors all come from a man between 45 and 60 years old with acute or convalescent COVID-19.

V and J are TRBV3-1 (or the pseudogene TRBV3-2) and TRBJ1-3; no reliable D call. Trimming removed 1 base from V and 0 bases from J, with 7 bases in between. Germline CDR1 and CDR2: LGHDT and YNNKEL (reference sequence). This CDR3 comprises 15 residues. CDR3 loop: CASSQGTSSGNTIYF. CDR3 sequence (DNA): TGTGCCAGCAGCCAAGGGACTAGCTCTGGAAACACCATATATTTT.

The V gene is TRBV19, the J gene TRBJ2-5; D ambiguous. Germline CDR1 is LNHDA and CDR2 is SQIVND (reference sequence). V lost 7 bases to trimming and J lost 0 bases, with 9 bases between them. This CDR3 has 13 amino acids. CDR3 nucleotide sequence: TGTGCCAGTAAAGGCGGCTACCAAGAGACCCAGTACTTC. Translation gives CASKGGYQETQYF.

The chain carries TRBV4-1 and TRBJ1-2; D unresolved. This CDR3 region has 16 residues. CDR1 MGHRA and CDR2 YSYEKL come from the germline V gene. V was clipped by 3 bases and J by 3 bases, with 17 bases between them. The CDR3 is CASSHPGGQTHYGYTF. The CDR3 DNA reads TGCGCCAGCAGCCACCCGGGAGGGCAGACACACTATGGCTACACCTTC.

The V gene is TRBV10-3, the J gene TRBJ2-3, with D perhaps matching TRBD1 (5 bases). The CDR3 spans 12 residues. Germline V gene lookup returns CDR1 ENHRY and CDR2 SYGVKD. The V and J ends lost 8 bases and 6 bases respectively, with 12 bases between them. The CDR3 sequence: CAIWGGADTQYF. The CDR3 DNA follows: TGTGCCATCTGGGGCGGAGCGGATACGCAGTATTTT.

The V and J genes are TRBV5-5 and TRBJ1-4; 9 positions agree with TRBD1. Trimming removed 1 base from V and 8 bases from J; junction bases left unmatched: 3. The CDR3 is made up of 14 amino acids. Germline-derived CDR1 and CDR2 are SGHKS and YYEKEE (reference sequence). CDR3 region: CASSLWGQGEKLFF. The DNA for the CDR3 is TGTGCCAGCAGCTTGTGGGGACAGGGCGAAAAACTGTTTTTT.

V and J are TRBV21-1 and TRBJ1-2; the tabulated D call, TRBD1, remains unverified against the DNA. TRBV21-1 has pseudogene status. This CDR3 region has 17 residues. CDR3 amino acids: CASSKGIQGSFNYGYTF. Written as DNA, the CDR3 is TGTGCCAGCAGCAAAGGTATACAGGGCTCCTTTAACTATGGCTACACCTTC.

The chain employs TRBV7-3 and TRBJ2-3; a possible D gene is TRBD2 (5 bases). Looked up from germline, CDR1 is SGHTA and CDR2 is FQGTGA. Trimming stripped 4 bases from V and 1 base from J, with 12 bases between. CDR3 size: 15 residues. The CDR3 protein is CASSSTPGGTDTQYF. The CDR3 DNA is TGTGCCAGCAGCTCGACCCCCGGGGGCACAGATACGCAGTATTTT.

The rearrangement links TRBV7-9 to TRBJ2-1; 12 bases align to TRBD2. Germline V gene lookup returns CDR1 SEHNR and CDR2 FQNEAQ (reference sequence). With V trimmed by 6 bases and J by 3 bases, 9 bases remained unmatched. The CDR3 spans 17 residues. The CDR3 DNA follows: TGTGCCAGCAGACCTATCGGGACTAGCGGGTTCTACAATGAGCAGTTCTTC. Translating gives CASRPIGTSGFYNEQFF.

This chain joins TRBV5-4 and TRBJ1-3; the D is unclear. The germline V gene encodes CDR1 SGHNT and CDR2 YYREEE (reference sequence). This CDR3 is 13 amino acids long. The V end was cut by 7 bases, the J end by 0 bases, with 8 bases between. The CDR3 coding sequence is TGTGCCAGCGGTGGGAGCTCTGGAAACACCATATATTTT. It yields the protein CASGGSSGNTIYF.

This clone was recorded once. V usage is TRBV19 and J usage is TRBJ1-2, with 7 positions matching TRBD1. CDR1 is LNHDA and CDR2 is SQIVND in the germline V gene (reference sequence). The CDR3 extends over 14 amino acids. J gave up 4 bases and V 7 bases, and 9 bases lay outside the gene matches. DNA for the CDR3: TGTGCCAGTAAAGGGACAGCCCCTTTCTATGGCTACACCTTC. It yields the protein CASKGTAPFYGYTF.

As regards this clone: Other nucleotide sequences from this sample produce the same CDR3. This chain uses TRBV5-1 with TRBJ2-5; TRBD2 aligns across 8 bases. The V segment lost 4 bases and the J segment 5 bases; nucleotides outside the gene matches: 4. Germline V CDR1 and CDR2: SGHRS, YFSETQ. This CDR3 region has 13 residues. The CDR3, as DNA: TGCGCCAGCAGCCTGAGCGGGAGTGAGACCCAGTACTTC. The encoded protein is CASSLSGSETQYF.

This chain joins TRBV6-6 and TRBJ2-3; 12 bases line up with TRBD2. The CDR3 totals 15 residues. Germline values: CDR1 MNHNY, CDR2 SVGAGI (reference sequence). After removal of 4 bases from V and 4 bases from J, the junction contained 3 bases not matched to a gene. CDR3 protein: CASSSTSGRSDTQYF. The CDR3 bases are TGTGCCAGCAGTTCGACTAGCGGGAGATCAGATACGCAGTATTTT.

V and J are TRBV28 and TRBJ1-2; a possible D gene is TRBD1 (5 bases). With 6 bases removed from V and 4 bases from J, the gap between germline ends came to 18 bases. The CDR3 totals 15 residues. The germline V gene encodes CDR1 MDHEN and CDR2 SYDVKM. CDR3 DNA sequence: TGTGCCAGCAGACTTTGGGGTGGGGGGGGCTATGGCTACACCTTC. Its protein product is CASRLWGGGGYGYTF.

This chain links TRBV27 with TRBJ1-2; D remains ambiguous. Germline loops: CDR1 MNHEY, CDR2 SMNVEV (reference sequence). There are 12 residues in the CDR3. Trimming stripped 6 bases from V and 2 bases from J, with 7 bases between. CDR3 region: CASRKANYGYTF. CDR3 nucleotide sequence: TGTGCCAGCAGGAAAGCCAACTATGGCTACACCTTC.

The J gene is TRBJ2-7, the V gene TRBV20-1; no reliable D call. V lost 0 bases and J 6 bases, leaving 6 bases between the germline ends. This CDR3 comprises 11 residues. In germline, CDR1 is DFQATT, CDR2 SNEGSKA (reference sequence). The CDR3 sequence is CSARDFREQYF. The CDR3 region has the DNA TGCAGTGCTAGAGATTTCCGCGAGCAGTACTTC.

This clone was seen a single time. The gene calls are TRBV3-1 (or the pseudogene TRBV3-2) and TRBJ2-5, with TRBD1 identical over 8 bases. The CDR3 is 16 residues long. Germline V gene lookup returns CDR1 LGHDT and CDR2 YNNKEL (reference sequence). The V gene end was trimmed by 7 bases and the J gene end by 5 bases; junction bases not matched to a gene: 15. This CDR3 is CASKPSNAGGVETQYF. The CDR3, as DNA: TGTGCCAGCAAGCCAAGTAACGCAGGGGGCGTGGAGACCCAGTACTTC.

The chain employs TRBV23-1 and TRBJ2-2; 11 nucleotides align to TRBD1. TRBV23-1 is placed among ORFs of uncertain function. Trimming removed 8 bases from V and 2 bases from J; junction bases left unmatched: 16. The CDR3 is 19 amino acids. The CDR3 sequence: CASPRPRDRGGGNTGELFF. CDR3 nucleotides: TGCGCCAGCCCCCGCCCCCGGGACAGGGGGGGCGGAAACACCGGGGAGCTGTTTTTT.

The V and J genes are TRBV7-9 and TRBJ2-1; perhaps TRBD2 as D (6 bases). Trimming left V 5 bases short and J 3 bases short, with 20 bases between. Germline CDR1 and CDR2: SEHNR and FQNEAQ (reference sequence). This CDR3 is 17 amino acids long. The CDR3 protein is CASSRTPGRGLYNEQFF. As DNA, the CDR3 is TGTGCCAGCAGCCGAACCCCCGGGCGGGGCCTCTACAATGAGCAGTTCTTC.

This chain joins TRBV7-2 and TRBJ2-7; the D gene is possibly TRBD1 (6 bases). The germline CDR1 and CDR2 sequences are SGHTA and FQGNSA. V lost 3 bases and J lost 3, with 9 bases in between. CDR3 length equals 13 residues. The CDR3 protein is CASSLTGYYEQYF. Here the CDR3 DNA reads TGTGCCAGCAGCTTGACAGGATACTACGAGCAGTACTTC. Full variable domain (remainder filled in from reference TRBV7-2 and TRBJ2-7): GAGVSQSPSNKVTEKGKDVELRCDPISGHTALYWYRQSLGQGLEFLIYFQGNSAPDKSGLPSDRFSAERTGGSVSTLTIQRTQQEDSAVYLCASSLTGYYEQYFGPGTRLTVT.

The chain carries TRBV29-1 and TRBJ2-7; 8 bases are shared with TRBD1. The CDR3 is made up of 14 amino acids. The trim removed 1 base at V and 1 base at J, leaving 3 bases unmatched. The germline V gene encodes CDR1 SQVTM and CDR2 ANQGSEA. CDR3 protein: CSVEVQGASYEQYF. Here the CDR3 DNA reads TGCAGCGTTGAAGTCCAGGGGGCATCCTACGAGCAGTACTTC.

V gene TRBV15 combines with J gene TRBJ2-5; 11 nucleotides align to TRBD2. Trimming at V came to 0 bases and at J to 1 base, leaving 10 bases not matched to a gene. The germline gives CDR1 LNHNV, CDR2 YYDKDF (reference sequence). The CDR3 is made up of 19 amino acids. The CDR3 bases are TGTGCCACCAGCAGAGATTCGAGACTAGCGGGGATCGGCCAAGAGACCCAGTACTTC. Protein sequence: CATSRDSRLAGIGQETQYF.

The chain uses TRBV2 and TRBJ2-5; 7 nucleotides align to TRBD2. The V gene's germline CDR1 is SNHLY and CDR2 FYNNEI. The CDR3 extends over 14 amino acids. With 8 bases clipped from V and 2 bases from J, the junction kept 8 bases outside the gene matches. The CDR3 loop is CASESGEIQETQYF. CDR3 nucleotides: TGTGCCAGCGAGAGCGGGGAGATACAAGAGACCCAGTACTTC. The entire variable domain, with the rest obtained from reference TRBV2 and TRBJ2-5, is as follows: EPEVTQTPSHQVTQMGQEVILRCVPISNHLYFYWYRQILGQKVEFLVSFYNNEISEKSEIFDDQFSVERPDGSNFTLKIRSTKLEDSAMYFCASESGEIQETQYFGPGTRLLVL.

The chain combines TRBV27 with TRBJ2-2; 8 bases match TRBD1. This CDR3 has 14 residues. The germline V gene encodes CDR1 MNHEY and CDR2 SMNVEV (reference sequence). Trimming took 6 bases from V and 3 from J; bases not matched to a gene: 3. This CDR3 is CASSPQGDTGELFF. In nucleotides, the CDR3 is TGTGCCAGCAGCCCACAGGGGGACACCGGGGAGCTGTTTTTT.

The V gene is TRBV3-1 (or the pseudogene TRBV3-2), the J gene TRBJ2-3, with a weak D call TRBD1 (6 bases). Germline CDR1 and CDR2: LGHDT and YNNKEL (reference sequence). This CDR3 region has 17 residues. V shed 1 base and J shed 2 bases, with 16 bases lying between them. The CDR3 reads CASSQARQGRHTDTQYF. The DNA of the CDR3 is TGTGCCAGCAGCCAAGCCAGGCAGGGGCGACACACAGATACGCAGTATTTT.

This clone has just a few counts. V is TRBV4-3 and J is TRBJ1-2, with D uncertain. Germline V lookup: CDR1 LGHNA, CDR2 YSLEER. CDR3 length: 13 residues. V dropped 0 bases and J dropped 5 bases, with 7 bases sitting between them. The chain's CDR3 is CASSQDMAYGYTF. CDR3 in DNA: TGCGCCAGCAGCCAAGATATGGCTTATGGCTACACCTTC.

This sequence joins TRBV25-1 and TRBJ1-1; D is possibly TRBD1 (5 bases). The CDR3 sequence is 14 residues long. V lost 6 bases and J lost 2, with 13 bases in between. CDR1 and CDR2 (germline): MGHDK, SYGVNS. Here the CDR3 reads CASRVGVGNTEAFF. CDR3 coding DNA: TGTGCCAGCAGAGTAGGGGTAGGAAACACTGAAGCTTTCTTT.

This chain uses TRBV18 with TRBJ2-1; 12 nucleotides agree with TRBD2. This CDR3 is 15 amino acids long. CDR1 KGHSH and CDR2 LQKENI come from the germline V gene. Trimming removed 3 bases from V and 6 bases from J; junction bases left unmatched: 3. CDR3 DNA: TGTGCCAGCTCACCCCCGGGACTAGCGGGCAATGAGCAGTTCTTC. Protein: CASSPPGLAGNEQFF.